One sample yielded the 31 T cell receptor beta chains listed below, sequenced in a study of control samples from healthy donors and cancer patients. The table came from immunoSEQ multiplex PCR; TCRdb's copy has only in-frame clones and leaves some out. The table has tens of thousands of clones, 85% to 90% seen once. What was sequenced was PBMCs. These receptors all come from a woman aged 50 to 60 with colorectal cancer.

The rearrangement uses TRBV9 and TRBJ2-5; D may be TRBD1 (6 bases). CDR3 length: 16 amino acids. Trimming stripped 2 bases from V and 4 bases from J, with 18 bases between. Germline V gives CDR1 SGDLS, CDR2 YYNGEE. DNA for the CDR3: TGTGCCAGCAGCGTTTTTGGGTCGGTACAGGGAGAGACCCAGTACTTC. Its protein product is CASSVFGSVQGETQYF.

This clone was seen only once. The rearrangement uses TRBV3-1 (or the pseudogene TRBV3-2) and TRBJ2-7; a possible D gene is TRBD2 (6 bases). The germline V gene has CDR1 LGHDT and CDR2 YNNKEL (reference sequence). V was cut by 5 bases and J by 0 bases, with 17 bases left in between. The CDR3 runs to 16 residues. This CDR3 is CASSSGTFPSSYEQYV. The CDR3 DNA reads TGTGCCAGCAGCTCCGGGACTTTCCCAAGCTCCTACGAGCAGTACGTC.

This clone has only a few counts. CDR3: CATSDSPGRQETQYF. In nucleotides, the CDR3 is TGTGCCACCAGTGATTCTCCGGGACGGCAAGAGACCCAGTACTTC. V usage is TRBV24-1 and J usage is TRBJ2-5; perhaps D is TRBD1 or TRBD2 (5 bases each). V lost 2 bases, J lost 2 bases, and 11 bases lay in between. Germline CDR1 and CDR2: KGHDR and SFDVKD. There are 15 residues in the CDR3.

The V call is TRBV6-2 or TRBV6-3, the J call TRBJ2-5; 8 bases match TRBD2. This CDR3 spans 13 amino acids. Germline-derived CDR1 and CDR2 are MNHEY and SVGEGT. With 9 bases clipped from V and 2 bases from J, the junction kept 5 bases outside the gene matches. The CDR3 loop is CASSGDTQETQYF. The DNA for the CDR3 is TGTGCCAGTAGCGGGGACACACAAGAGACCCAGTACTTC.

This clone was recorded only once. The chain combines TRBV28 with TRBJ2-5; 8 bases match TRBD2. The CDR3 covers 14 residues. CDR1 and CDR2 from the germline V gene are MDHEN and SYDVKM. The ends lost 8 bases at V and 2 bases at J; junction bases unmatched: 7. The CDR3 loop is CASLPGGEQETQYF. In nucleotides, the CDR3 is TGTGCCAGCCTCCCGGGAGGGGAACAAGAGACCCAGTACTTC.

This chain uses TRBV25-1 with TRBJ1-3; 10 bases fit TRBD1. The CDR3 contains 15 residues. J lost 6 bases, V lost 3 bases, and 5 bases had no gene match. The germline gives CDR1 MGHDK, CDR2 SYGVNS. CDR3 in amino acids: CASSDGGTGANTIYF. CDR3 bases: TGTGCCAGCAGTGACGGGGGGACAGGGGCAAACACCATATATTTT.

The V and J genes are TRBV7-3 and TRBJ2-2, with no clear D. Germline lookup yields CDR1 SGHTA and CDR2 FQGTGA. The CDR3 runs to 15 residues. With 1 base removed from V and 0 bases from J, the gap between germline ends came to 6 bases. CDR3 residues: CASSLKPPNTGELFF. For the CDR3, the DNA is TGTGCCAGCAGCTTAAAGCCACCGAACACCGGGGAGCTGTTTTTT.

V usage is TRBV2 and J usage is TRBJ2-2, with D possibly being TRBD1 (5 bases). Trimming left V 5 bases short and J 0 bases short, with 10 bases between. Germline CDR1 and CDR2: SNHLY and FYNNEI. CDR3 length equals 15 residues. The CDR3 sequence is CASSPQGTNTGELFF. CDR3 bases: TGTGCCAGCAGTCCCCAGGGCACGAACACCGGGGAGCTGTTTTTT. Looking up the rest from reference TRBV2 and TRBJ2-2 gives the full variable domain: EPEVTQTPSHQVTQMGQEVILRCVPISNHLYFYWYRQILGQKVEFLVSFYNNEISEKSEIFDDQFSVERPDGSNFTLKIRSTKLEDSAMYFCASSPQGTNTGELFFGEGSRLTVL.

This clone was counted between two and nine times. The genes are TRBV4-2 and TRBJ2-3; D unclear. This CDR3 has 16 amino acids. Trimming removed 0 bases at V and 3 bases at J, with 13 bases between. CDR1 LGHNA and CDR2 YNFKEQ come from the germline V gene. CDR3 sequence: CASSQEPQLGTDTQYF. The CDR3 DNA reads as TGTGCCAGCAGCCAAGAACCACAACTCGGGACAGATACGCAGTATTTT.

The chain joins TRBV24-1 to TRBJ2-3; D is uncertain. The length of the CDR3 is 12 residues. Trimming removed 1 base from V and 6 bases from J, with 4 bases in between. The V gene's germline CDR1 is KGHDR and CDR2 SFDVKD. In DNA form, the CDR3 reads TGTGCCACCAGTGATTTAGCGGATACGCAGTATTTT. It specifies CATSDLADTQYF.

The gene calls are TRBV20-1 and TRBJ1-4; the D is unclear. Germline assignment: CDR1 DFQATT and CDR2 SNEGSKA (reference sequence). The CDR3 sequence is 11 residues long. The ends were cut back, 5 bases at V and 7 bases at J, with 8 bases in the middle. The CDR3 is CSAEGSEKLFF. The CDR3 bases are TGCAGTGCTGAGGGTAGTGAAAAACTGTTTTTT.

The V gene is TRBV19, the J gene TRBJ1-4; perhaps TRBD1 as D (5 bases). In germline, CDR1 is LNHDA, CDR2 SQIVND (reference sequence). The V end was cut by 3 bases, the J end by 8 bases, with 13 bases between. CDR3 length: 14 residues. CDR3 bases: TGTGCCAGTAGTATGGGCAGGGATCGGGAAAAACTGTTTTTT. Translated, it gives CASSMGRDREKLFF.

This clone was observed a single time. The chain links TRBV9 to TRBJ2-6; 8 bases match TRBD2. V dropped 6 bases and J dropped 2; count of bases not matched to a gene: 10. Germline values: CDR1 SGDLS, CDR2 YYNGEE. The CDR3 length is 17 residues. The CDR3 DNA is TGTGCCAGCACCTATGCCGCGGGGGGCACTGGGGCCAACGTCCTGACTTTC. It is translated as CASTYAAGGTGANVLTF.

The chain joins TRBV6-2 or TRBV6-3 to TRBJ2-3; weak D call: TRBD1 (6 bases). The CDR3 has 15 residues. Germline lookup yields CDR1 MNHEY and CDR2 SVGEGT. V was pared by 6 bases and J by 4 bases, with 17 bases between. CDR3 sequence reads: CASSHHRDISDTQYF. DNA of the CDR3: TGTGCCAGCAGCCACCACAGGGATATATCAGATACGCAGTATTTT.

Concerning this clone itself: The junction does not match germline at one end; this may be a read error. The V call is TRBV24-1, the J call TRBJ2-1; a weak D match, TRBD2 (5 bases). The CDR3 has 18 amino acids. From germline, CDR1 is KGHDR and CDR2 SFDVKD. The DNA for the CDR3 is TGTGCCACCAGTGATTTGGAGGCGGGCTCCTCCTCCCACAATGAGCAGTTCTTC. It codes for CATSDLEAGSSSHNEQFF.

The V call is TRBV5-1, the J call TRBJ1-5; D may be TRBD1 (6 bases). The CDR3 is 14 residues long. V was trimmed by 0 bases and J by 4 bases, leaving 8 bases between them. Looked up from germline, CDR1 is SGHRS and CDR2 is YFSETQ. The CDR3 sequence is CASSLEGGNQPQHF. The DNA for the CDR3 is TGCGCCAGCAGCTTGGAAGGGGGGAATCAGCCCCAGCATTTT.

The V and J genes are TRBV7-2 and TRBJ1-2; D gene ambiguous. This CDR3 is built from 13 residues. The germline V gene encodes CDR1 SGHTA and CDR2 FQGNSA. V was cut by 1 base and J by 10 bases, with 13 bases left in between. The CDR3 here is CASSLDRPGYYTF. In DNA form, the CDR3 reads TGTGCCAGCAGCTTAGATCGTCCCGGCTACTACACCTTC.

V and J are TRBV4-3 and TRBJ1-2; D unresolved. V lost 0 bases to trimming and J lost 0 bases, with 8 bases between them. The CDR3 runs to 15 residues. Germline V gene lookup returns CDR1 LGHNA and CDR2 YSLEER. CDR3 DNA: TGCGCCAGCAGCCAAGATCTAAGCACTAACTATGGCTACACCTTC. Its translation: CASSQDLSTNYGYTF.

The chain combines TRBV19 with TRBJ1-5; D gene uncertain. V lost 6 bases to trimming and J lost 0 bases, with 6 bases between them. Germline V gene lookup returns CDR1 LNHDA and CDR2 SQIVND (reference sequence). The CDR3 runs to 13 residues. The CDR3 region has the DNA TGTGCCAGTAGCCTTAATAGCAATCAGCCCCAGCATTTT. It yields the protein CASSLNSNQPQHF.

The rearrangement links TRBV24-1 to TRBJ1-1; D might be TRBD1 (5 bases). The V end lost 4 bases, the J end lost 7 bases, and 9 bases lay between the germline ends. CDR1 is KGHDR and CDR2 is SFDVKD in the germline V gene. The CDR3 extends over 12 amino acids. Written as DNA, the CDR3 is TGTGCCACCAGTGACCGAGGGGTTGAAGCTTTCTTT. It codes for CATSDRGVEAFF.

The CDR3 region has the DNA TGTGCCAGCAGTCCCGCGGGGTTAAACTACAATGAGCAGTTCTTC. It is translated as CASSPAGLNYNEQFF. The chain has TRBV6-5 and TRBJ2-1, with D maybe TRBD2 (6 bases). Germline V gene data show CDR1 as MNHEY and CDR2 as SVGAGI. Trimming stripped 5 bases from V and 3 bases from J, with 14 bases between. This CDR3 spans 15 amino acids.

The chain uses TRBV2 and TRBJ2-1; D gene ambiguous. This CDR3 is built from 12 residues. CDR1 and CDR2 (germline): SNHLY, FYNNEI. V was pared by 7 bases and J by 7 bases, with 11 bases between. Here the CDR3 reads CASTRVGNEQFF. As DNA, the CDR3 is TGTGCCAGCACCCGAGTGGGGAATGAGCAGTTCTTC.

V usage is TRBV12-5 and J usage is TRBJ1-2; TRBD1 agrees at 8 bases. The germline V gene encodes CDR1 LGHNT and CDR2 FRNRAP. The CDR3 is 14 residues long. V was pared by 2 bases and J by 6 bases, with 5 bases of the junction left unmatched. Here the CDR3 DNA reads TGTGCTAGTGGTTTGACCCCAGGGGGCCATGGCTACACCTTC. It translates to CASGLTPGGHGYTF.

The rearrangement joins TRBV5-4 to TRBJ1-2; 7 bases are a match to TRBD1. CDR1 and CDR2 (germline): SGHNT, YYREEE (reference sequence). The CDR3 runs to 14 residues. V lost 3 bases to trimming and J lost 5 bases; unmatched junction nucleotides: 7. As DNA, the CDR3 is TGTGCCAGCAGCTCCACAGGGGAAGGGTATGGCTACACCTTC. This gives the protein CASSSTGEGYGYTF.

This rearrangement joins TRBV6-5 to TRBJ1-2; 7 bases match TRBD1. This CDR3 contains 12 residues. J gave up 10 bases and V 2 bases, and 4 bases lay outside the gene matches. Per the germline V gene, CDR1 is MNHEY and CDR2 is SVGAGI. The CDR3 spells CASSYNRGLYTF. CDR3 DNA: TGTGCCAGCAGTTACAACAGGGGCCTCTACACCTTC.

V gene TRBV24-1 combines with J gene TRBJ2-5; TRBD2 aligns across 11 bases. V was pared by 12 bases and J by 2 bases, with 4 bases of the junction left unmatched. CDR1 and CDR2 (germline): KGHDR, SFDVKD. The CDR3 totals 13 residues. CDR3: CASASGGQETQYF. The CDR3 region has the DNA TGTGCCTCTGCTAGCGGGGGGCAAGAGACCCAGTACTTC.

The genes are TRBV6-2 or TRBV6-3 and TRBJ1-5; TRBD1 aligns across 11 bases. V was clipped by 4 bases and J by 10 bases; unmatched bases: 6. Germline CDR1 is MNHEY and CDR2 is SVGEGT. The length of the CDR3 is 14 residues. Here the CDR3 reads CASSLGQGVVPQHF. The CDR3 bases are TGTGCCAGCAGTTTGGGACAGGGGGTTGTTCCCCAGCATTTT.

This rearrangement joins TRBV27 to TRBJ1-4; D gene uncertain. The CDR3 is 13 amino acids. V was cut by 9 bases and J by 6 bases, with 14 bases left in between. The V gene's germline CDR1 is MNHEY and CDR2 SMNVEV (reference sequence). The CDR3 DNA follows: TGTGCCAGTAGCAAACTAGGCTATGAAAAACTGTTTTTT. It is translated as CASSKLGYEKLFF.

The sample holds one count of this clone. The chain recombines TRBV7-2 with TRBJ2-4; tentatively, D is TRBD2 (6 bases). CDR1 and CDR2 (germline): SGHTA, FQGNSA. The CDR3 consists of 16 residues. The V and J ends lost 1 base and 2 bases respectively, with 12 bases between them. CDR3 nucleotides: TGTGCCAGCAGCTTAGTGGGGGGTTTTACCAAAAACATTCAGTACTTC. Protein product: CASSLVGGFTKNIQYF.

V gene TRBV5-6 combines with J gene TRBJ2-3; 8 bases line up with TRBD2. Germline CDR1 and CDR2: SGHDT and YYEEEE. With 2 bases clipped from V and 5 bases from J, the junction kept 7 bases outside the gene matches. The CDR3 is 15 residues long. DNA of the CDR3: TGTGCCAGCAGCTTTCTTGGCGGGGGGAAAGATACGCAGTATTTT. It yields the protein CASSFLGGGKDTQYF. Supplemented by reference TRBV5-6 and TRBJ2-3, the full variable domain reads DAGVTQSPTHLIKTRGQQVTLRCSPKSGHDTVSWYQQALGQGPQFIFQYYEEEERQRGNFPDRFSGHQFPNYSSELNVNALLLGDSALYLCASSFLGGGKDTQYFGPGTRLTVL.

The rearrangement uses TRBV7-9 and TRBJ2-2; 7 bases are a match to TRBD1. Germline V gene data show CDR1 as SEHNR and CDR2 as FQNEAQ (reference sequence). This CDR3 comprises 14 residues. The ends lost 5 bases at V and 7 bases at J; junction bases unmatched: 7. CDR3 region: CASSIRQGSGELFF. CDR3 in DNA: TGTGCCAGCAGCATACGACAGGGTAGCGGGGAGCTGTTTTTT.